One sample yielded the 21 T cell receptor beta chains listed below, sequenced in a study of blood T cell repertoires in COVID-19. Produced via immunoSEQ multiplex PCR; TCRdb's table is partial and in-frame only. This table has almost 300,000 clones, 85% to 90% appearing once. The specimen was peripheral blood. These receptors came from a woman in her twenties or thirties with COVID-19, enrolled during active disease.

This clone was counted once. The chain uses TRBV6-6 and TRBJ2-5; D gene unclear. V was clipped by 7 bases and J by 5 bases, with 14 bases between them. The CDR3 totals 13 residues. The germline CDR1 and CDR2 sequences are MNHNY and SVGAGI (reference sequence). Here the CDR3 reads CASTRSVVETQYF. CDR3 DNA sequence: TGTGCCAGCACCCGGTCGGTAGTGGAGACCCAGTACTTC.

The chain couples TRBV25-1 to TRBJ2-7; D might be TRBD1 (5 bases). With 6 bases removed from V and 4 bases from J, the gap between germline ends came to 10 bases. Looked up from germline, CDR1 is MGHDK and CDR2 is SYGVNS. This CDR3 is built from 12 residues. CDR3 in DNA: TGTGCCAGCAGGGACAACCATTACGAGCAGTACTTC. Translated: CASRDNHYEQYF.

The chain links TRBV7-9 to TRBJ1-4; D unresolved. Trimming cost V 5 bases and J 4 bases, with 17 bases left between them. CDR3 length: 16 residues. The germline V gene encodes CDR1 SEHNR and CDR2 FQNEAQ (reference sequence). CDR3 nucleotides: TGTGCCAGCAGCCCAACCATGGGCCGAAATAATGAAAAACTGTTTTTT. Its translation is CASSPTMGRNNEKLFF.

The chain employs TRBV11-2 and TRBJ2-7; 8 nucleotides align to TRBD2. Trimming took 6 bases from V and 2 from J; bases not matched to a gene: 15. Germline loops: CDR1 SGHAT, CDR2 FQNNGV. The CDR3 length is 17 residues. In nucleotides, the CDR3 is TGTGCCAGCAGTATAACTGACGGGGGGGCCACCCCCTACGAGCAGTACTTC. Protein sequence: CASSITDGGATPYEQYF. Combining the CDR3 with reference TRBV11-2 and TRBJ2-7 gives the whole variable domain EAGVAQSPRYKIIEKRQSVAFWCNPISGHATLYWYQQILGQGPKLLIQFQNNGVVDDSQLPKDRFSAERLKGVDSTLKIQPAKLEDSAVYLCASSITDGGATPYEQYFGPGTRLTVT.

The V call is TRBV27, the J call TRBJ1-2; D may be TRBD1 (5 bases). With 6 bases removed from V and 4 bases from J, the gap between germline ends came to 15 bases. The CDR3 spans 14 residues. The germline V gene has CDR1 MNHEY and CDR2 SMNVEV (reference sequence). In nucleotides, the CDR3 is TGTGCCAGCAGGTTCCAGGGCGCACTCTATGGCTACACCTTC. Translating it yields CASRFQGALYGYTF.

The chain uses TRBV13 and TRBJ2-7; perhaps TRBD1 as D (6 bases). The germline V gene has CDR1 PRHDT and CDR2 FYEKMQ (reference sequence). CDR3 length equals 16 residues. V was cut by 5 bases and J by 2 bases, with 19 bases left in between. CDR3 DNA: TGTGCCAGCAGCCACTCCCGGAGACAGGCTGCCTACGAGCAGTACTTC. Protein: CASSHSRRQAAYEQYF.

The chain joins TRBV27 to TRBJ2-7; D unresolved. Germline V gives CDR1 MNHEY, CDR2 SMNVEV (reference sequence). Trimming stripped 5 bases from V and 1 base from J, with 9 bases between. The CDR3 length is 13 residues. CDR3 DNA sequence: TGTGCCAGCAGTACTACAAGATCCTACGAGCAGTACTTC. Translation: CASSTTRSYEQYF.

This clone was observed a handful of times. The chain links TRBV5-1 to TRBJ1-2; 7 nucleotides agree with TRBD1. V shed 4 bases and J 6 bases; nucleotides not matched to a gene: 6. The length of the CDR3 is 13 residues. Germline lookup yields CDR1 SGHRS and CDR2 YFSETQ. The CDR3 DNA sequence: TGCGCCAGCAGCCCCCGACAGGGTGATGGCTACACCTTC. As protein: CASSPRQGDGYTF.

This clone was seen only once. The chain recombines TRBV6-1 with TRBJ2-1; 8 bases agree with TRBD1. The trim removed 0 bases at V and 5 bases at J, leaving 6 bases unmatched. CDR3 length: 16 amino acids. Germline loops: CDR1 MNHNS, CDR2 SASEGT. The CDR3 DNA reads TGTGCCAGCAGTGAAGCTGCTTGGGACAGGAACAATGAGCAGTTCTTC. Translated: CASSEAAWDRNNEQFF.

This clone was found once. This chain uses TRBV11-2 with TRBJ2-7; 12 bases align to TRBD1. Germline CDR1 reads SGHAT; CDR2 reads FQNNGV. This CDR3 spans 14 amino acids. V was clipped by 4 bases and J by 10 bases; unmatched bases: 8. In DNA form, the CDR3 reads TGTGCCAGCAGCTACGGGACAGGGGGCTCCCGTCAGTACTTC. It yields the protein CASSYGTGGSRQYF. Based on the CDR3 plus reference TRBV11-2 and TRBJ2-7, the full variable domain is EAGVAQSPRYKIIEKRQSVAFWCNPISGHATLYWYQQILGQGPKLLIQFQNNGVVDDSQLPKDRFSAERLKGVDSTLKIQPAKLEDSAVYLCASSYGTGGSRQYFGPGTRLTVT.

J is TRBJ2-3 and V is TRBV9, with 11 bases identical to TRBD2. The V segment lost 6 bases and the J segment 6 bases; nucleotides outside the gene matches: 9. The CDR3 has 15 residues. Per germline, CDR1 SGDLS and CDR2 YYNGEE. CDR3 residues: CASTPTSGGWDTQYF. The CDR3, as DNA: TGTGCCAGCACCCCAACTAGCGGGGGATGGGATACGCAGTATTTT.

The count of this clone is one. This rearrangement joins TRBV27 to TRBJ2-5; possibly TRBD2 for D (7 bases). This CDR3 region has 17 residues. CDR1 and CDR2 (germline): MNHEY, SMNVEV (reference sequence). The V end lost 2 bases, the J end lost 1 base, and 17 bases lay between the germline ends. CDR3 residues: CASSLQAPGGLQETQYF. Written as DNA, the CDR3 is TGTGCCAGCAGTTTACAAGCTCCCGGGGGGCTCCAAGAGACCCAGTACTTC.

The chain carries TRBV7-9 and TRBJ1-2; TRBD1 is a possible D gene (6 bases). The CDR3 runs 15 residues. Trimming took 1 base from V and 7 from J, leaving 16 bases between them. Germline loops: CDR1 SEHNR, CDR2 FQNEAQ (reference sequence). The CDR3 region has the DNA TGTGCCAGCAGCTTAGGATCGCGGGGGGCGCTTGGCTACACCTTC. Translated, it gives CASSLGSRGALGYTF.

The gene calls are TRBV30 and TRBJ1-1; D may be TRBD1 (6 bases). Germline V gene sequence: CDR1 GTSNPN, CDR2 SVGIG (reference sequence). The CDR3 has 15 amino acids. V was pared by 2 bases and J by 6 bases, with 19 bases between. This chain's CDR3 is CAWSPPGQPVPEAFF. In nucleotides, the CDR3 is TGTGCCTGGAGTCCCCCCGGACAGCCAGTACCTGAAGCTTTCTTT.

The rearrangement links TRBV5-1 to TRBJ2-3; the match to TRBD2 covers 9 bases. The germline gives CDR1 SGHRS, CDR2 YFSETQ. J gave up 4 bases and V 0 bases, and 9 bases lay outside the gene matches. The CDR3 has 17 residues. The CDR3 is CASSLVGGGAVADTQYF. CDR3 DNA: TGCGCCAGCAGCTTGGTTGGCGGGGGGGCAGTCGCAGATACGCAGTATTTT.

V usage is TRBV6-5 and J usage is TRBJ1-1; D is ambiguous. CDR1 and CDR2 from the germline V gene are MNHEY and SVGAGI. CDR3 length: 14 residues. Trimming shortened V by 2 bases and J by 1 base, and 8 bases separated the two germline ends. For the CDR3, the DNA is TGTGCCAGCAGTTACAGGGAGGGGAACACTGAAGCTTTCTTT. This codes for CASSYREGNTEAFF.

The CDR3 is CASSPRTGRNTEAFF. The CDR3 nucleotides are TGTGCCAGCAGCCCTCGGACAGGGAGGAACACTGAAGCTTTCTTT. The chain carries TRBV7-9 and TRBJ1-1; 8 bases fit TRBD1. Germline loops: CDR1 SEHNR, CDR2 FQNEAQ (reference sequence). The CDR3 sequence is 15 residues long. J gave up 1 base and V 5 bases, and 6 bases lay outside the gene matches.

V and J are TRBV28 and TRBJ1-1; unclear D gene. This CDR3 region has 15 residues. Trimming left V 8 bases short and J 0 bases short, with 16 bases between. Germline values: CDR1 MDHEN, CDR2 SYDVKM. The CDR3 DNA follows: TGTGCCAGCGCCGAGTCACTATTGATGAACACTGAAGCTTTCTTT. Protein product: CASAESLLMNTEAFF. The full variable domain, in which reference TRBV28 and TRBJ1-1 provide the parts outside the CDR3, is DVKVTQSSRYLVKRTGEKVFLECVQDMDHENMFWYRQDPGLGLRLIYFSYDVKMKEKGDIPEGYSVSREKKERFSLILESASTNQTSMYLCASAESLLMNTEAFFGQGTRLTVV.

The chain has TRBV2 and TRBJ1-6; TRBD1 matches 8 bases. The germline V gene has CDR1 SNHLY and CDR2 FYNNEI. CDR3 length: 16 residues. V shed 3 bases and J 9 bases; nucleotides not matched to a gene: 10. CDR3 DNA sequence: TGTGCCAGCAGTGATAGGCCTGGCAGGGGGCTTTCACCCCTCCACTTT. It specifies CASSDRPGRGLSPLHF.

V usage is TRBV7-9 and J usage is TRBJ2-3; 10 bases agree with TRBD2. From germline, CDR1 is SEHNR and CDR2 FQNEAQ (reference sequence). V lost 4 bases and J lost 0; bases outside the gene matches: 13. The CDR3 totals 19 residues. CDR3 DNA: TGTGCCAGCAGCTCTCGGACTAGCGGACTTAAATATAGCACAGATACGCAGTATTTT. Residues: CASSSRTSGLKYSTDTQYF. The full variable domain, with the rest looked up from reference TRBV7-9 and TRBJ2-3, is DTGVSQNPRHKITKRGQNVTFRCDPISEHNRLYWYRQTLGQGPEFLTYFQNEAQLEKSRLLSDRFSAERPKGSFSTLEIQRTEQGDSAMYLCASSSRTSGLKYSTDTQYFGPGTRLTVL.

The rearrangement links TRBV5-1 to TRBJ2-2; a weak D match, TRBD2 (5 bases). The CDR3 contains 15 residues. The ends were cut back, 0 bases at V and 4 bases at J, with 10 bases in the middle. Germline values: CDR1 SGHRS, CDR2 YFSETQ. The CDR3 reads CASSLAGAGTGELFF. DNA for the CDR3: TGCGCCAGCAGCTTGGCGGGTGCGGGCACCGGGGAGCTGTTTTTT.